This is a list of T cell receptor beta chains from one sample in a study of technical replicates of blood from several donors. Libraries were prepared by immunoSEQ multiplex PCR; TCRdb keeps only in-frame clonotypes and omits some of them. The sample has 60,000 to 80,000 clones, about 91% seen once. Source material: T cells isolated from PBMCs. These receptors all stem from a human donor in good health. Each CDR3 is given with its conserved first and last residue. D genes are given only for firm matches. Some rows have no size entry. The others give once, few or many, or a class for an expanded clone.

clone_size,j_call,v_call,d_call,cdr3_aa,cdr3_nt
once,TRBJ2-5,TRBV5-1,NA,CASSLDGGVIVETQYF,TGCGCCAGCAGCTTGGACGGGGGAGTGATAGTCGAGACCCAGTACTTC
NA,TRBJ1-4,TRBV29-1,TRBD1,CSAFTGGTNEKLFF,TGCAGCGCTTTCACAGGGGGCACTAATGAAAAACTGTTTTTT
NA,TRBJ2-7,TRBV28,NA,CASSPTPRADSSYEQYF,TGTGCCAGCAGTCCCACCCCCCGAGCGGATAGCTCCTACGAGCAGTACTTC
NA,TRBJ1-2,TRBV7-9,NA,CASSSAGRIGYTF,TGTGCCAGCAGCTCCGCGGGGCGAATCGGCTACACCTTC
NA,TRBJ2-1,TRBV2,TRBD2,CAILLETSGWPNEQFF,TGTGCCATCTTACTAGAGACTAGCGGGTGGCCTAATGAGCAGTTCTTC
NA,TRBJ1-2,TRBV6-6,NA,CASTEVPPNYGYTF,TGTGCCAGCACCGAGGTACCTCCTAACTATGGCTACACCTTC
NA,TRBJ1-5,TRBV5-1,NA,CASSFFWTENQPQHF,TGCGCCAGCAGCTTTTTTTGGACAGAGAATCAGCCCCAGCATTTT
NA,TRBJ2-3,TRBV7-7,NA,CASSLDRSLDTQYF,TGTGCTAGCAGCTTAGACAGGTCCCTAGATACGCAGTATTTT
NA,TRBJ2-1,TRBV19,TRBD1,CASSTGQVFYNEQFF,TGTGCCAGTAGTACAGGACAGGTGTTCTACAATGAGCAGTTCTTC
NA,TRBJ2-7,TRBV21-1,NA,CASTRSGPFPYEQYF,TGTGCCAGCACCAGATCAGGGCCTTTCCCCTACGAGCAGTACTTC
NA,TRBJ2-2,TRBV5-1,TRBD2,CASSLRSGSGRGELFF,TGCGCCAGCAGCTTACGTAGCGGGAGCGGAAGGGGGGAGCTGTTTTTT